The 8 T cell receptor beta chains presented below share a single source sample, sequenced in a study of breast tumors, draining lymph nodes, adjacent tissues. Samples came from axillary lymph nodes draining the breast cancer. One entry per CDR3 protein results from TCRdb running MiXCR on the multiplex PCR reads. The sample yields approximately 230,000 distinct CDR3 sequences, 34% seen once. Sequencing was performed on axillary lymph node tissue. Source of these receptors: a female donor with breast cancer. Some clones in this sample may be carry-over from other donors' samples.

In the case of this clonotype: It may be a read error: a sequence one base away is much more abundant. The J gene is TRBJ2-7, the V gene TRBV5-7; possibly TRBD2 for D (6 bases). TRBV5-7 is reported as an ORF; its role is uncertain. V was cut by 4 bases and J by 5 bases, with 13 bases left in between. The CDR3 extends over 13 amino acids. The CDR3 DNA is TGTGCCAGCAGCAGATACGGGGGAAACGAGCAGTACTTC. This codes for CASSRYGGNEQYF.

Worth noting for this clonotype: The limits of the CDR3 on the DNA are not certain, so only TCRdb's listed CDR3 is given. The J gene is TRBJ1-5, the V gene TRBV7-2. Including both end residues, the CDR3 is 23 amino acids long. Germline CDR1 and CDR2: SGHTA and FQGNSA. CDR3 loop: CASSSPGRDYEQYFGPGTQPQHF.

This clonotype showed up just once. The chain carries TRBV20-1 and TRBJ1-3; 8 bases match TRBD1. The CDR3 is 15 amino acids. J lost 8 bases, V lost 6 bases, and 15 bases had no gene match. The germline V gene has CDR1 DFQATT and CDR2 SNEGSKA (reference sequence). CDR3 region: CSAVNQGAGGYTIYF. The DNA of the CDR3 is TGCAGTGCCGTCAATCAGGGGGCTGGGGGCTACACCATATATTTT.

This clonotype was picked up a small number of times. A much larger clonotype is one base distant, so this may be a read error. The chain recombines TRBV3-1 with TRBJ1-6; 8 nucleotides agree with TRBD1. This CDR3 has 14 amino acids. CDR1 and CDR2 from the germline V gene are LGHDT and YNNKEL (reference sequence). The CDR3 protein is CPSSQQGGGSPLHF. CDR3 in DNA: TGTCCCAGCAGCCAACAGGGGGGTGGTTCACCCCTCCACTTT.

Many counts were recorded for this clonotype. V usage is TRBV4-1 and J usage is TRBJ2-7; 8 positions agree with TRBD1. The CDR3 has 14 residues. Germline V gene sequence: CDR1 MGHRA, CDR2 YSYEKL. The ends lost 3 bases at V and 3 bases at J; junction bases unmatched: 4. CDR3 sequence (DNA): TGCGCCAGCAGCCACGTGACAGGGGTCTACGAGCAGTACTTC. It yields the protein CASSHVTGVYEQYF.

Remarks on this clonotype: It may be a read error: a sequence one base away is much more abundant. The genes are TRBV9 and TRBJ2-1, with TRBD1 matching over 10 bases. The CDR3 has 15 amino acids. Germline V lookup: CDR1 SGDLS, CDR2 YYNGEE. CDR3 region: CASSVGGTGDNEPFF. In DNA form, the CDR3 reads TGTGCCAGCAGCGTAGGCGGGACAGGGGACAATGAGCCGTTCTTC.

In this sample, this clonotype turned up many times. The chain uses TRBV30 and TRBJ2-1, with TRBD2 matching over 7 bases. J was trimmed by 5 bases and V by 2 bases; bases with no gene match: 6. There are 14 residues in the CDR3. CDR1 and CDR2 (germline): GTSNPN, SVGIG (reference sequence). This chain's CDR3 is CAWSLASGHNEQFF. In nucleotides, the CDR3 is TGTGCCTGGAGTCTGGCTAGCGGTCACAATGAGCAGTTCTTC.

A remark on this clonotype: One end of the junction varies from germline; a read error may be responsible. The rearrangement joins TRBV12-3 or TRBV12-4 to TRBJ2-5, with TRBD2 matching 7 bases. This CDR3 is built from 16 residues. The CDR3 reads CASSLGRGVNWETQYF. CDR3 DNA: TGTGCCAGCAGTTTAGGACGGGGGGTTAATTGGGAGACCCAGTACTTT.